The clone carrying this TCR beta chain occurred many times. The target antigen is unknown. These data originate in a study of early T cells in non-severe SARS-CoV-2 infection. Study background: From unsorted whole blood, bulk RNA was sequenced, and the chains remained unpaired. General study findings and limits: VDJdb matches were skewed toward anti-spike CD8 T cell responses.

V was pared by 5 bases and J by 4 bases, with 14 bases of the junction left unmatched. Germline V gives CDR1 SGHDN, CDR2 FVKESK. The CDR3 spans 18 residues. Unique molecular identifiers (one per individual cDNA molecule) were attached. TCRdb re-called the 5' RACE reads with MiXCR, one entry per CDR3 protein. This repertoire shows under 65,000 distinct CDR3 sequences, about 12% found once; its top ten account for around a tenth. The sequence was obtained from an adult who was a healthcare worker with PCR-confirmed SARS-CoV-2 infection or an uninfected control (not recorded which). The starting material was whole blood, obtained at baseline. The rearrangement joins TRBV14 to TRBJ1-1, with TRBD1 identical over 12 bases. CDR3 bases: TGTGCCAGCAGCGCCTTGTCGGGACAGGGGGCGATCCGCACTGAAGCTTTCTTT. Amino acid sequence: CASSALSGQGAIRTEAFF.